This T cell receptor beta chain was captured in a study of T cells in Graves' hyperthyroidism and ophthalmopathy. RNA transcripts gave rise to amplified TCR beta CDR3 regions. TCR CDR3 underwent first-round RT-PCR with the HTBI primer set. TCRdb recomputed calls from the multiplex PCR reads with MiXCR, one row per CDR3 protein. The data contain around 720,000 distinct CDR3 sequences, around 40% of them singletons. This CDR3 has 18 residues. The V and J ends lost 5 bases and 3 bases, in that order; junction bases with no gene match: 11. Germline V gives CDR1 MNHNY, CDR2 SVGAGI (reference sequence). This TCR was recovered from a woman aged 40 to 55 with Graves' hyperthyroidism. Specimen: blood. The chain carries TRBV6-6 and TRBJ2-2; 11 bases align to TRBD1. CDR3 nucleotide sequence: TGTGCCAGCAGTGACACGGGACAGGGGGGTGTCGACACCGGGGAGCTGTTTTTT. Amino acids: CASSDTGQGGVDTGELFF.